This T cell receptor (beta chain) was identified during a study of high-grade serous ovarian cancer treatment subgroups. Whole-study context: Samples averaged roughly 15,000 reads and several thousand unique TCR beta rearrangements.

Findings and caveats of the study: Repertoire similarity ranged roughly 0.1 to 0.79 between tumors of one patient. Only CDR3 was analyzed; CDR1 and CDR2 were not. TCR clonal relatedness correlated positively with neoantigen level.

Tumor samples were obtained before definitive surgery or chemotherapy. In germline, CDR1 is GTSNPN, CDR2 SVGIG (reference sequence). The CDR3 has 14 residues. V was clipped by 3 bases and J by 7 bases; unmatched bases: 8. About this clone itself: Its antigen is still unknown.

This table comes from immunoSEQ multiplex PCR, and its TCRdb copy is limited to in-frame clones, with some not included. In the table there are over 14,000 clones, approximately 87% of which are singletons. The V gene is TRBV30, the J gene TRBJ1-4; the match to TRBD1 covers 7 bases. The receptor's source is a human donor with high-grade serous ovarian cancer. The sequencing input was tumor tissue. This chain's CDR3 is CAWRIAGGLEKLFF. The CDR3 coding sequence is TGTGCCTGGAGGATCGCAGGGGGACTTGAAAAACTGTTTTTT.